The sample holds a few counts of the clone carrying this T cell receptor beta chain. The data derive from a study of CD8+ T cells in alopecia areata. The CDR3 contains 17 residues. The V gene's germline CDR1 is LNHDA and CDR2 SQIVND (reference sequence). V lost 3 bases, J lost 3 bases, and 6 bases stayed unmatched. Sequencing templates came from extracted RNA that was reverse transcribed into cDNA. Libraries were prepared by immunoSEQ multiplex PCR; TCRdb keeps only in-frame clonotypes and omits some of them. The data hold some 150,000 clones, with 62% observed a single time. Sequencing was performed on CD8+ T cells sorted from blood. This chain uses TRBV19 with TRBJ1-4; the match to TRBD1 covers 11 bases. The sequence was collected from a human donor in good health. In nucleotides, the CDR3 is TGTGCCAGTAGTATCTGGACAGGGGGCGCACCTAATGAAAAACTGTTTTTT. Amino acid sequence: CASSIWTGGAPNEKLFF.